Listed below are T cell receptor beta chains from one sample, sequenced in a study of neurological immune-mediated disorders. Each CDR3 protein gets one entry after TCRdb re-called the 5' RACE reads with MiXCR. Here the sample spans tens of thousands of distinct CDR3 sequences, 9.7% being singletons. Sequenced material: PBMCs. The receptors originated from a man aged 25 to 40 in good health. Both conserved end residues are trimmed from each CDR3. D genes are given only for firm matches.

J	V	D	CDR3
TRBJ1-6	TRBV12-3/TRBV12-4	TRBD1	ASTGDSNSPLH
TRBJ1-5	TRBV11-2	-	ASSLDSGNQPQH
TRBJ2-1	TRBV5-1	TRBD2	ASSLDGTSAGRGDEQF
TRBJ2-7	TRBV10-2	-	ASSGGEQY
TRBJ2-5	TRBV20-1	-	SASVRGAETQY
TRBJ2-1	TRBV3-1	TRBD2	ASSQEGTSRKQF
TRBJ2-3	TRBV12-3/TRBV12-4	TRBD1	ASSQGQGRTDTQY
TRBJ2-2	TRBV27	-	ASSPSWYTGELF
TRBJ2-7	TRBV29-1	TRBD1	SVWDRDEQY
TRBJ2-7	TRBV28	TRBD2	ASSLYSGAYEQY
TRBJ2-3	TRBV7-3	-	ASSLYGLADTQY
TRBJ2-1	TRBV29-1	TRBD2	SVVDGGRSYNEQF
TRBJ2-2	TRBV27	TRBD1	ASSFTGGIGELF
TRBJ2-5	TRBV12-3/TRBV12-4	TRBD2	ASMGGGPRETQY
TRBJ2-1	TRBV5-1	-	ASSLDGRTDYNEQF
TRBJ2-7	TRBV15	-	ATSRDLGVPTYEQY
TRBJ2-1	TRBV18	-	ASSSSSGLNEQF
TRBJ1-4	TRBV18	TRBD1	ASSPAGQREKLF
TRBJ2-5	TRBV4-2	-	ASSQGTAERETQY
TRBJ2-4	TRBV6-1	TRBD2	ASSESLAGGPDIQY
TRBJ2-7	TRBV10-3	TRBD2	AIRLGLAEYYEQY
TRBJ2-5	TRBV29-1	-	SVERGAQETQY
TRBJ2-1	TRBV5-1	-	ASSLAGVDYNEQF
TRBJ1-2	TRBV6-5	TRBD1	ASSYVRTGGSGYGYT
TRBJ2-5	TRBV18	TRBD1	ASSSGTGMETQY
TRBJ2-3	TRBV20-1	TRBD2	SAWTSLEDTQY
TRBJ2-5	TRBV7-6	TRBD1	ASSSGQGAKTQY
TRBJ2-7	TRBV11-2	TRBD1	ASSPWGTGSYEQY
TRBJ2-3	TRBV3-1	-	ASSQDHWADGTDTQY
TRBJ1-1	TRBV5-6	-	ASSSTYGGVGGNTEAF
TRBJ2-7	TRBV18	-	ASSREARWYEQY
TRBJ1-1	TRBV5-6	-	ASSLQASEAF
TRBJ2-5	TRBV24-1	-	ATSDTRAEETQY
TRBJ2-6	TRBV12-3/TRBV12-4	TRBD1	ASRDRGASGANVLT
TRBJ2-1	TRBV12-3/TRBV12-4	TRBD2	ASSWEGLGNEQF
TRBJ2-1	TRBV25-1	TRBD2	ASTSRAGDWYEQF